This T cell receptor beta chain came from a study of blood T cell repertoires in COVID-19. Looking at the study overall: COVID-19 samples from acute and convalescent phases originated in the United States, Italy and Spain. The cDNA or gDNA used as material had been derived from T cells, B-cell-depleted T cells, or PBMCs.

Those who participated ranged in age from 18 to 89 years and resided in around 22 US areas. Two negative PCRs, clearance, or symptom resolution characterized the recovered Cohort 3 donors. Trimming took 3 bases from V and 0 from J; bases not matched to a gene: 0. This CDR3 spans 14 amino acids. Germline V gives CDR1 LNHNV, CDR2 YYDKDF (reference sequence). Generated by immunoSEQ multiplex PCR, the TCRdb table keeps only in-frame clones and is missing some. The repertoire holds around 500,000 clones, 70% to 90% seen once, with around 8% in the top ten. The TCR comes from an older woman who had recovered from COVID-19. The sample was PBMCs or T cells enriched from blood (not recorded which). V gene TRBV15 combines with J gene TRBJ2-3, with 7 bases matching TRBD1. The CDR3 nucleotides are TGTGCCACCAGCAGGGGACAGAGCACAGATACGCAGTATTTT. Translated, it gives CATSRGQSTDTQYF. Full variable domain (missing parts from reference TRBV15 and TRBJ2-3): DAMVIQNPRYQVTQFGKPVTLSCSQTLNHNVMYWYQQKSSQAPKLLFHYYDKDFNNEADTPDNFQSRRPNTSFCFLDIRSPGLGDTAMYLCATSRGQSTDTQYFGPGTRLTVL.